Here is one T cell receptor beta chain with its context. This CDR3 is 11 amino acids long. V was cut by 1 base and J by 7 bases, with 5 bases left in between. CDR1 MDHEN and CDR2 SYDVKM come from the germline V gene. This sample was included in a study of blood T cell repertoires in COVID-19. Assay: immunoSEQ multiplex PCR; the TCRdb copy retains only in-frame clones and omits some. The sample lists a few hundred thousand clones; around 80% were seen once. The rearrangement joins TRBV28 to TRBJ2-7, with no clear D. The receptor was isolated from a middle-aged woman who had recovered from COVID-19. Sequenced input: peripheral blood. The CDR3 DNA reads TGTGCCAGCAGTTTATCCCTAGAGCAGTACTTC. It encodes CASSLSLEQYF.